Presented here are 7 T cell receptor beta chains from one specimen sequenced in a study of cytomegalovirus exposure and HLA in healthy donors. The PCR was carried out with 60 Vbeta primers and 13 Jbeta primers. The repertoire was sequenced with immunoSEQ multiplex PCR; TCRdb's copy has only in-frame clones and lacks some. The table has about 55,000 clones, 70% to 85% seen once. Material for sequencing was PBMCs. Every receptor here comes from a man aged 30-40 years in good health and CMV-seronegative.

This rearrangement joins TRBV7-8 to TRBJ2-3, with 10 bases that match TRBD2. This CDR3 comprises 16 residues. From germline, CDR1 is SGHVS and CDR2 FQNEAQ. V lost 5 bases to trimming and J lost 1 base; unmatched junction nucleotides: 6. The CDR3 reads CASSPLAGMGTDTQYF. The CDR3 DNA sequence: TGTGCCAGCAGCCCACTAGCGGGAATGGGCACAGATACGCAGTATTTT.

The chain couples TRBV7-6 to TRBJ2-7; D is undetermined. Germline CDR1 SGHVS, CDR2 FNYEAQ. V dropped 2 bases and J dropped 0 bases, with 5 bases sitting between them. The CDR3 has 13 amino acids. This CDR3 reads CASSLTSSYEQYF. The CDR3 coding sequence is TGTGCCAGCAGCTTAACCAGCTCCTACGAGCAGTACTTC.

CDR3 residues: CASWAGSGSYEQYF. The CDR3 coding sequence is TGTGCCAGTTGGGCCGGGAGCGGCTCCTACGAGCAGTACTTC. This chain connects TRBV19 to TRBJ2-7; TRBD2 might be the D (6 bases). Germline V gene data show CDR1 as LNHDA and CDR2 as SQIVND (reference sequence). V lost 8 bases, J lost 0 bases, and 14 bases lay in between. The length of the CDR3 is 14 residues.

The chain uses TRBV6-1 and TRBJ2-5; the match to TRBD2 covers 8 bases. The DNA end is more similar to TRBJ2-7, so the J call may be wrong. From germline, CDR1 is MNHNS and CDR2 SASEGT. The CDR3 is 13 residues long. CDR3 in amino acids: CASREGPGYEQYF. CDR3 sequence (DNA): TGTGCCAGCCGGGAGGGACCTGGATACGAGCAGTACTTC.

The chain employs TRBV11-2 and TRBJ1-1; D call uncertain. V lost 6 bases, J lost 2 bases, and 10 bases lay in between. Germline assignment: CDR1 SGHAT and CDR2 FQNNGV. This CDR3 is built from 13 residues. The CDR3 spells CASRSEYNTEAFF. The CDR3 coding sequence is TGTGCCAGCAGATCGGAGTACAACACTGAAGCTTTCTTT.

The chain combines TRBV5-1 with TRBJ1-2; no reliable D call. Germline V gene sequence: CDR1 SGHRS, CDR2 YFSETQ. The CDR3 is 14 residues long. The V gene lost 0 bases and the J gene lost 4 bases, with 10 bases spanning the gap. CDR3 sequence: CASSLDSLGYGYTF. The CDR3 DNA sequence: TGCGCCAGCAGCTTGGACTCCCTCGGCTATGGCTACACCTTC.

V gene TRBV29-1 combines with J gene TRBJ2-7; maybe TRBD1 (6 bases). The CDR3 length is 11 residues. Per the germline V gene, CDR1 is SQVTM and CDR2 is ANQGSEA. V was trimmed by 7 bases and J by 3 bases, leaving 10 bases between them. In nucleotides, the CDR3 is TGCAGCGCCCGGGACAACTACGAGCAGTACTTC. This encodes CSARDNYEQYF.